This T cell receptor (beta chain) is from a study of T-cell memory formation after mild COVID-19. CDR1 and CDR2 from the germline V gene are PRHDT and FYEKMQ (reference sequence). J lost 5 bases, V lost 4 bases, and 9 bases had no gene match. This CDR3 contains 16 residues. Amplification by 5'RACE using constant-segment primers produced TCR alpha and TCR beta cDNA libraries that carried sample barcodes and UMIs. One entry per CDR3 protein, called by TCRdb with MiXCR from the 5' RACE reads. The sample yields about 140,000 distinct CDR3 sequences, about 14% seen once. The study, taken as a whole, reports: Shrinking CD4+ clones were chiefly CM and EM; CD8+ ones were chiefly EMRA. Clones that got smaller from day 15 to 85 had even CD4/CD8, while clones growing later tipped toward CD4+.

In regard to this clonotype: Its antigen is currently unknown.

The receptor was isolated from an adult woman who had mild COVID-19 (a few samples of this study predate the infection). Cell type and time point are not known. Sequenced material: PBMCs or a T cell subset sorted from them (not recorded which). The chain uses TRBV13 and TRBJ2-5; the match to TRBD2 covers 11 bases. The CDR3 nucleotides read TGTGCCAGCAGCTCCCGCCTAGCGGGAGGTTGGGAGACCCAGTACTTC. It yields the protein CASSSRLAGGWETQYF. The variable domain in full, with the rest retrieved from reference TRBV13 and TRBJ2-5, is AAGVIQSPRHLIKEKRETATLKCYPIPRHDTVYWYQQGPGQDPQFLISFYEKMQSDKGSIPDRFSAQQFSDYHSELNMSSLELGDSALYFCASSSRLAGGWETQYFGPGTRLLVL.